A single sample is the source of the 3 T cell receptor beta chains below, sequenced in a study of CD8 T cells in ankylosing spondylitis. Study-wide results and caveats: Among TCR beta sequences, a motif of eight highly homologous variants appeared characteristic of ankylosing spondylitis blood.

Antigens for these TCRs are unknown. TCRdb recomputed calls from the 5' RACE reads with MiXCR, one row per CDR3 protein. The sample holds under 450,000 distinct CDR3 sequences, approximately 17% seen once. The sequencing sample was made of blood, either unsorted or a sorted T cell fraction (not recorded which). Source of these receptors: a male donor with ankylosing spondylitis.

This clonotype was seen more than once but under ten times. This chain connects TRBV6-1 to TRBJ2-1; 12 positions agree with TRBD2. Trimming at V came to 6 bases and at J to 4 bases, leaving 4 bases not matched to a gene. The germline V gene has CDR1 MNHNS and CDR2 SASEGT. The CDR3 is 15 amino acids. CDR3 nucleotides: TGTGCCAGCAGGCCAACTAGCGGGAGGTACAATGAGCAGTTCTTC. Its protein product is CASRPTSGRYNEQFF.

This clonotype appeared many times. Written as DNA, the CDR3 is TGTGCCAGCACAGACAGGGGTTGGACAGATACGCAGTATTTT. This encodes CASTDRGWTDTQYF. This chain uses TRBV6-1 with TRBJ2-3; TRBD1 agrees at 8 bases. From germline, CDR1 is MNHNS and CDR2 SASEGT. After removal of 7 bases from V and 3 bases from J, the junction contained 6 bases not matched to a gene. The CDR3 has 14 residues.

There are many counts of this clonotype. The CDR3, as DNA: TGCGCCAGCAGCCCCAGCGGGGATTCCTACAATGAGCAGTTCTTC. Translated, it gives CASSPSGDSYNEQFF. The chain recombines TRBV4-1 with TRBJ2-1, with 7 nucleotides matching TRBD2. This CDR3 spans 15 amino acids. Germline V gene data show CDR1 as MGHRA and CDR2 as YSYEKL. J gave up 1 base and V 4 bases, and 4 bases lay outside the gene matches.